The clone carrying this TCR beta chain occurred a few times. The sample comes from a study of blood T cells in healthy people across ages. From germline, CDR1 is MNHEY and CDR2 SMNVEV (reference sequence). Trimming shortened V by 1 base and J by 2 bases, and 5 bases separated the two germline ends. The CDR3 runs 13 residues. For the second PCR, which ran for 7 to 11 cycles, a sample-barcoded 5' primer and a J-beta primer mix were used. TCRdb ran MiXCR on the 5' RACE reads and lists one entry per CDR3 protein. This sample yields roughly 1 million distinct CDR3 sequences, of which around 25% are seen a single time; approximately 0.79% belongs to the top ten. These data also formed part of another study, on T cells of mothers and their children. That source adds: The study sampled three healthy Caucasian mothers and their six children. The extracted RNA was employed in its entirety for cDNA synthesis, at approximately 1.5 ug per 15 ul.

The sequencing sample was made of blood. This receptor was taken from a girl aged 2-10 years in good health. This chain joins TRBV27 and TRBJ2-5, with D uncertain. The CDR3 loop is CASSLFEQETQYF. CDR3 DNA: TGTGCCAGCAGTTTATTCGAGCAAGAGACCCAGTACTTC.